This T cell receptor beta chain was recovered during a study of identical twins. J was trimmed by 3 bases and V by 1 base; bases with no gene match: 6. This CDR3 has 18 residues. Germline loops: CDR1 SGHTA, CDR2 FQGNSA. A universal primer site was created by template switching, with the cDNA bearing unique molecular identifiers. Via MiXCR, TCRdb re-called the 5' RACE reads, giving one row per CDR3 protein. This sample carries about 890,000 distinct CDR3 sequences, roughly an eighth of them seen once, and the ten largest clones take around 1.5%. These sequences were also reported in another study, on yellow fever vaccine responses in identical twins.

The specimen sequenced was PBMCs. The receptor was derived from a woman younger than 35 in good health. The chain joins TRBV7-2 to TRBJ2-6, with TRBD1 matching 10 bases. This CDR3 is CASSLGPTGGGGANVLTF. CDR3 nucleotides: TGTGCCAGCAGCTTAGGGCCGACAGGGGGCGGTGGGGCCAACGTCCTGACTTTC.